What follows are 22 T cell receptor beta chains derived from one specimen sequenced in a study of Ad26.COV2.S vaccination and SARS-CoV-2 variants. The table came from immunoSEQ multiplex PCR; TCRdb's copy has only in-frame clones and leaves some out. The data hold under 150,000 clones, with around 86% observed a single time. Here the sequenced sample was peripheral blood, taken after recovery from COVID-19. These TCRs come from a human donor who had recovered from COVID-19.

The chain employs TRBV28 and TRBJ2-2, with D tentatively TRBD1 or TRBD2 (5 bases each). The germline gives CDR1 MDHEN, CDR2 SYDVKM. Trimming removed 5 bases from V and 4 bases from J, with 14 bases in between. This CDR3 comprises 15 residues. CDR3 nucleotides: TGTGCCAGCAGTATTTCGTCAGGGAGCACCGGGGAGCTGTTTTTT. Translation gives CASSISSGSTGELFF.

The rearrangement joins TRBV18 to TRBJ1-1; a possible D gene is TRBD1 (5 bases). CDR1 is KGHSH, CDR2 LQKENI, per germline. The CDR3 is made up of 14 amino acids. Between the trimmed V and J ends, which lost 1 base and 6 bases, there was a span of 12 bases. The CDR3 sequence is CASSPRGFDAEAFF. CDR3 DNA sequence: TGTGCCAGCTCACCACGGGGGTTCGACGCTGAAGCTTTCTTT.

Only a few counts were recorded for this clone. In DNA form, the CDR3 reads TGCGCCAGCAGCCAAGCCGGGGGGGACTACGAGCAGTACTTC. The encoded protein is CASSQAGGDYEQYF. V gene TRBV4-1 combines with J gene TRBJ2-7; 8 bases map to TRBD2. Germline assignment: CDR1 MGHRA and CDR2 YSYEKL. The J segment lost 3 bases and the V segment lost 1 base, leaving 2 bases of the junction unmatched. This CDR3 spans 14 amino acids.

This clone showed up just once. This chain joins TRBV11-2 and TRBJ2-5, with a tentative D call TRBD2 (6 bases). The CDR3 runs to 14 residues. V was trimmed by 4 bases and J by 1 base, leaving 10 bases between them. Per germline, CDR1 SGHAT and CDR2 FQNNGV. The CDR3 here is CASSSISGQETQYF. The CDR3 nucleotides are TGTGCCAGCAGCTCAATTAGCGGCCAAGAGACCCAGTACTTC.

This clone was detected only once. This sequence joins TRBV28 and TRBJ1-1; D may be TRBD1 (5 bases). The CDR3 consists of 14 residues. Trimming cost V 5 bases and J 3 bases, with 13 bases left between them. Germline CDR1 MDHEN, CDR2 SYDVKM. CDR3 sequence (DNA): TGTGCCAGCAGTGCGGGGGTTCAATACACTGAAGCTTTCTTT. Its translation is CASSAGVQYTEAFF.

The chain couples TRBV28 to TRBJ2-6; D is uncertain. Trimming stripped 8 bases from V and 2 bases from J, with 16 bases between. Germline values: CDR1 MDHEN, CDR2 SYDVKM. The CDR3 consists of 16 residues. The CDR3 DNA follows: TGTGCCAGCGTAGTCGGTGGAGAGCCTGGGGCCAACGTCCTGACTTTC. It translates to CASVVGGEPGANVLTF.

A note on this clone: The same CDR3 can be traced to other DNA sequences in this sample. The CDR3 DNA is TGTGCCAGCAGTTTTGGGACAGCCTACGAGCAGTACTTC. This gives the protein CASSFGTAYEQYF. This chain connects TRBV27 to TRBJ2-7, with 7 bases aligning to TRBD1. The CDR3 has 13 amino acids. Germline CDR1 MNHEY, CDR2 SMNVEV (reference sequence). After removal of 3 bases from V and 2 bases from J, the junction contained 1 base not matched to a gene.

This chain links TRBV5-8 with TRBJ1-1, with 10 nucleotides matching TRBD1. The CDR3 is 15 amino acids. Per germline, CDR1 SGHTS and CDR2 YDEGEE. Trimming took 4 bases from V and 4 from J; bases not matched to a gene: 7. The CDR3 region has the DNA TGTGCCAGCAGCCAGGGACAGGGGTGGACCACTGAAGCTTTCTTT. Its protein is CASSQGQGWTTEAFF.

The V and J genes are TRBV7-9 and TRBJ2-7; no clear D gene. CDR1 and CDR2 (germline): SEHNR, FQNEAQ (reference sequence). The CDR3 is 15 residues long. V lost 5 bases and J 5 bases, leaving 19 bases between the germline ends. CDR3 DNA: TGTGCCAGCAGCCCGAGCTATAACTTCCGGAACGAGCAGTACTTC. It yields the protein CASSPSYNFRNEQYF. Full variable domain (rest looked up from reference TRBV7-9 and TRBJ2-7): DTGVSQNPRHKITKRGQNVTFRCDPISEHNRLYWYRQTLGQGPEFLTYFQNEAQLEKSRLLSDRFSAERPKGSFSTLEIQRTEQGDSAMYLCASSPSYNFRNEQYFGPGTRLTVT.

The chain is built from TRBV19 and TRBJ1-5; 7 bases are a match to TRBD1. V lost 4 bases, J lost 3 bases, and 12 bases stayed unmatched. The CDR3 is 17 amino acids. Germline V gene data show CDR1 as LNHDA and CDR2 as SQIVND (reference sequence). The CDR3 coding sequence is TGTGCCAGTAGTAGCCCCCCGGGACAGTGGTACAATCAGCCCCAGCATTTT. Encoded protein: CASSSPPGQWYNQPQHF.

This sequence joins TRBV5-1 and TRBJ2-5, with no clear D. Deletions cut 2 bases from V and 1 base from J, with 12 bases between. Germline V gene sequence: CDR1 SGHRS, CDR2 YFSETQ. The CDR3 is 15 amino acids. Here the CDR3 reads CASSLGPISQETQYF. The CDR3 coding sequence is TGCGCCAGCAGCTTAGGACCTATATCCCAAGAGACCCAGTACTTC.

This sequence joins TRBV14 and TRBJ2-7; D could derive from TRBD1 or TRBD2 (5 bases each). CDR3 length: 15 residues. From germline, CDR1 is SGHDN and CDR2 FVKESK. V lost 1 base to trimming and J lost 6 bases, with 16 bases between them. The DNA of the CDR3 is TGTGCCAGCAGCCAAGTTGGGGCAACGGGATCCGAGCAGTACTTC. Translation gives CASSQVGATGSEQYF.

This chain uses TRBV5-6 with TRBJ2-2; 7 nucleotides align to TRBD1. Germline V CDR1 and CDR2: SGHDT, YYEEEE. V lost 4 bases, J lost 6 bases, and 9 bases stayed unmatched. The CDR3 runs 15 residues. This CDR3 reads CASSPEGAWAGELFF. As DNA, the CDR3 is TGTGCCAGCAGCCCCGAGGGGGCCTGGGCCGGGGAGCTGTTTTTT.

This chain uses TRBV5-6 with TRBJ2-1; D unresolved. Trimming shortened V by 6 bases and J by 0 bases, and 16 bases separated the two germline ends. This CDR3 spans 16 amino acids. From germline, CDR1 is SGHDT and CDR2 YYEEEE. The DNA for the CDR3 is TGTGCCAGCACCCACCCGAGAGAGAGCTCCTACAATGAGCAGTTCTTC. Its translation: CASTHPRESSYNEQFF.

The V and J genes are TRBV27 and TRBJ1-2, with D possibly being TRBD1 (5 bases). V dropped 4 bases and J dropped 4 bases, with 16 bases sitting between them. CDR3 length: 15 residues. Germline CDR1 is MNHEY and CDR2 is SMNVEV (reference sequence). DNA of the CDR3: TGTGCCAGCAGTTCCAAAGGTTCAGGGAGCTATGGCTACACCTTC. Translating gives CASSSKGSGSYGYTF.

The CDR3 reads CASSVATEGLGDTQYF. CDR3 coding DNA: TGTGCCAGCAGCGTAGCTACTGAGGGGCTCGGAGATACGCAGTATTTT. The chain couples TRBV9 to TRBJ2-3; D could derive from TRBD1 or TRBD2 (5 bases each). V gave up 0 bases and J gave up 5 bases, with 16 bases separating them. Germline V CDR1 and CDR2: SGDLS, YYNGEE. The CDR3 contains 16 residues.

The CDR3 nucleotides read TGTGCCAGCAGCCCCCCCGGGACAGGGGACGATGGCTACACCTTC. Protein product: CASSPPGTGDDGYTF. The genes are TRBV11-3 and TRBJ1-2; 10 bases map to TRBD1. The CDR3 totals 15 residues. The V segment lost 5 bases and the J segment 6 bases; nucleotides outside the gene matches: 9. The germline gives CDR1 SGHNT, CDR2 YENEEA.

The V gene is TRBV4-1, the J gene TRBJ1-2, with D unclear. The CDR3 totals 15 residues. CDR1 and CDR2 (germline): MGHRA, YSYEKL. Trimming took off 0 bases at V and 8 bases at J, with 16 bases between the two ends. The CDR3 DNA reads as TGCGCCAGCAGCCAAGAATTGAGTCGGATGATCGGCTACACCTTC. Residues: CASSQELSRMIGYTF.

This sequence joins TRBV28 and TRBJ1-5; unclear D gene. The V end lost 4 bases, the J end lost 8 bases, and 9 bases lay between the germline ends. CDR1 MDHEN and CDR2 SYDVKM come from the germline V gene. This CDR3 is 12 amino acids long. The CDR3 DNA reads TGTGCCAGCAGTTACCCCTTGAAGCCCCAGCATTTT. This translates into CASSYPLKPQHF. Based on the CDR3 plus reference TRBV28 and TRBJ1-5, the full variable domain is DVKVTQSSRYLVKRTGEKVFLECVQDMDHENMFWYRQDPGLGLRLIYFSYDVKMKEKGDIPEGYSVSREKKERFSLILESASTNQTSMYLCASSYPLKPQHFGDGTRLSIL.

The chain links TRBV7-9 to TRBJ1-2; a weak D match, TRBD1 (5 bases). This CDR3 is built from 17 residues. Trimming shortened V by 3 bases and J by 2 bases, and 19 bases separated the two germline ends. The germline CDR1 and CDR2 sequences are SEHNR and FQNEAQ (reference sequence). The DNA for the CDR3 is TGTGCCAGCAGCTTTTCTTTCAGGGTGAGGAAGAACTATGGCTACACCTTC. Translated, it gives CASSFSFRVRKNYGYTF.

The CDR3 loop is CASSFCVAQSIYEQYF. The CDR3 DNA sequence: TGTGCCAGCAGCTTCTGCGTGGCACAGTCGATCTACGAGCAGTACTTC. The chain combines TRBV7-6 with TRBJ2-7; unclear D gene. V lost 3 bases and J lost 3, with 18 bases in between. This CDR3 has 16 amino acids. In germline, CDR1 is SGHVS, CDR2 FNYEAQ.

This sequence joins TRBV10-3 and TRBJ1-1; D unresolved. V dropped 2 bases and J dropped 4 bases, with 14 bases sitting between them. Germline-derived CDR1 and CDR2 are ENHRY and SYGVKD. The CDR3 contains 15 residues. CDR3 nucleotides: TGTGCCATCAGTGAGGGATGGAAGAGGAGCACTGAAGCTTTCTTT. Its protein is CAISEGWKRSTEAFF.